What follows are 29 T cell receptor beta chains derived from one specimen sequenced in a study of CD8 T cells in ankylosing spondylitis. One entry per CDR3 protein results from TCRdb running MiXCR on the 5' RACE reads. The table lists approximately 17,000 distinct CDR3 sequences, 8% to 9% of them singletons. Sequencing was performed on blood. The receptor source for this set is a male donor with ankylosing spondylitis or in good health (not recorded which).

The chain combines TRBV15 with TRBJ2-1; D may be TRBD2 (5 bases). V was clipped by 5 bases and J by 3 bases, with 11 bases between them. This CDR3 contains 14 residues. Germline CDR1 reads LNHNV; CDR2 reads YYDKDF (reference sequence). The CDR3 is CATSGLENYNEQFF. The CDR3 region has the DNA TGTGCCACCAGCGGACTGGAAAACTACAATGAGCAGTTCTTC.

This clonotype was detected a few times. This chain joins TRBV6-5 and TRBJ2-3, with no clear D. This CDR3 region has 15 residues. Germline CDR1 is MNHEY and CDR2 is SVGAGI. V was trimmed by 3 bases and J by 1 base, leaving 11 bases between them. The CDR3 DNA sequence: TGTGCCAGCAGTTATTTCGACGGTGGCACAGATACGCAGTATTTT. This translates into CASSYFDGGTDTQYF.

This clonotype has a count of ten or more. The gene calls are TRBV20-1 and TRBJ1-5, with 7 bases lining up with TRBD1. Germline CDR1 is DFQATT and CDR2 is SNEGSKA (reference sequence). Trimming removed 5 bases from V and 5 bases from J; junction bases left unmatched: 6. The CDR3 spans 13 residues. The CDR3 sequence: CSAGGDRDQPQHF. The CDR3 DNA reads TGCAGTGCTGGGGGCGACAGGGATCAGCCCCAGCATTTT.

This clonotype was recorded many times. The gene calls are TRBV29-1 and TRBJ2-7; no firm D call. The ends were cut back, 5 bases at V and 6 bases at J, with 20 bases in the middle. This CDR3 comprises 14 residues. CDR1 and CDR2 (germline): SQVTM, ANQGSEA. CDR3 protein: CSVYLGLTTGEQYF. The CDR3 DNA follows: TGCAGCGTTTATCTGGGTCTGACAACCGGCGAGCAGTACTTC.

This clonotype appeared a few times. This chain joins TRBV5-1 and TRBJ2-5; perhaps TRBD2 as D (5 bases). V lost 0 bases to trimming and J lost 5 bases, with 17 bases between them. The CDR3 covers 16 residues. CDR1 and CDR2 (germline): SGHRS, YFSETQ. The CDR3 region has the DNA TGCGCCAGCAGCTTGGCCGGACTGACGGTGGGGGAGACCCAGTACTTC. Its translation: CASSLAGLTVGETQYF. Full variable domain (outside the CDR3, taken from reference TRBV5-1 and TRBJ2-5): KAGVTQTPRYLIKTRGQQVTLSCSPISGHRSVSWYQQTPGQGLQFLFEYFSETQRNKGNFPGRFSGRQFSNSRSEMNVSTLELGDSALYLCASSLAGLTVGETQYFGPGTRLLVL.

The V and J genes are TRBV5-1 and TRBJ2-1; 11 bases line up with TRBD2. CDR3 length: 15 residues. Germline CDR1 is SGHRS and CDR2 is YFSETQ. Trimming removed 4 bases from V and 4 bases from J; junction bases left unmatched: 4. CDR3 sequence reads: CASSAGLAEYNEQFF. CDR3 in DNA: TGCGCCAGCAGCGCGGGACTAGCGGAGTACAATGAGCAGTTCTTC.

This clonotype was recorded at least ten times. This rearrangement joins TRBV7-9 to TRBJ2-5; 15 bases agree with TRBD2. Germline values: CDR1 SEHNR, CDR2 FQNEAQ (reference sequence). J was trimmed by 5 bases and V by 3 bases; bases with no gene match: 7. The CDR3 runs to 17 residues. CDR3 protein: CASSFGLAGGPRETQYF. CDR3 DNA: TGTGCCAGCAGCTTCGGACTAGCGGGAGGGCCCCGGGAGACCCAGTACTTC.

This clonotype was recorded many times. The chain combines TRBV5-1 with TRBJ2-1, with D tentatively TRBD2 (6 bases). The ends were cut back, 0 bases at V and 8 bases at J, with 12 bases in the middle. The CDR3 is made up of 14 amino acids. Germline CDR1 is SGHRS and CDR2 is YFSETQ. CDR3 sequence reads: CASSLEAGLYEQFF. The CDR3 nucleotides read TGCGCCAGCAGCTTGGAAGCGGGTCTCTATGAGCAGTTCTTC.

This clonotype turned up a few times. The chain combines TRBV29-1 with TRBJ2-1; 7 nucleotides line up with TRBD2. V trimming: 6 bases; J trimming: 4 bases; junction bases outside the gene matches: 6. Germline V CDR1 and CDR2: SQVTM, ANQGSEA. This CDR3 comprises 13 residues. CDR3 DNA sequence: TGCAGCGTCACGGGACTACTTTACAATGAGCAGTTCTTC. This translates into CSVTGLLYNEQFF.

This clonotype was counted many times. The rearrangement uses TRBV7-2 and TRBJ1-5; D not certain. V was shortened by 3 bases and J by 4 bases, with 10 bases between the two germline ends. This CDR3 has 14 amino acids. Germline V gives CDR1 SGHTA, CDR2 FQGNSA. CDR3 sequence: CASSFGTENQPQHF. The CDR3 region has the DNA TGTGCCAGCAGCTTCGGAACAGAGAATCAGCCCCAGCATTTT.

Ten or more counts support this clonotype. The J gene is TRBJ2-2, the V gene TRBV12-3 or TRBV12-4; 10 bases line up with TRBD2. V lost 5 bases and J lost 4; bases outside the gene matches: 10. The CDR3 sequence is 17 residues long. For the CDR3, the DNA is TGTGCCAGCAGTCCAATTGGACTAGCGGCTATCACCGGGGAGCTGTTTTTT. As protein: CASSPIGLAAITGELFF.

This clonotype came up a few times. CDR3 loop: CSVKREENNEQFF. The DNA for the CDR3 is TGCAGCGTGAAGCGGGAGGAAAACAATGAGCAGTTCTTC. V gene TRBV29-1 combines with J gene TRBJ2-1, with 9 bases lining up with TRBD2. The germline gives CDR1 SQVTM, CDR2 ANQGSEA. The CDR3 consists of 13 residues. With 6 bases clipped from V and 5 bases from J, the junction kept 5 bases outside the gene matches.

This chain uses TRBV4-3 with TRBJ1-5; 12 bases are shared with TRBD1. Germline CDR1 and CDR2: LGHNA and YSLEER. V was clipped by 0 bases and J by 3 bases; unmatched bases: 6. The CDR3 runs 18 residues. The CDR3 sequence: CASSQDTGTGGDNQPQHF. As DNA, the CDR3 is TGCGCCAGCAGCCAAGATACGGGGACAGGGGGCGACAATCAGCCCCAGCATTTT.

This clonotype is categorized as medium-sized. The chain uses TRBV5-1 and TRBJ1-4; 7 bases are shared with TRBD1. V was clipped by 0 bases and J by 11 bases; unmatched bases: 10. The V gene's germline CDR1 is SGHRS and CDR2 YFSETQ. The CDR3 is 15 amino acids. The chain's CDR3 is CASSLGDRDRGKLFF. The DNA for the CDR3 is TGCGCCAGCAGCTTGGGCGACAGGGATCGGGGTAAACTGTTTTTT.

This clonotype was recorded at least ten times. The junction departs from germline at one end; a sequencing error may be responsible. The rearrangement links TRBV28 to TRBJ2-3; D gene ambiguous. The CDR3 spans 11 residues. Germline CDR1 is MDHEN and CDR2 is SYDVKM. The CDR3 protein is CASSSTDTQYF. The DNA for the CDR3 is TGTGCCAGCAGTAGCACGGATACGCAGTATTTT.

This clonotype was observed a few times. V gene TRBV3-1 combines with J gene TRBJ2-1, with 8 bases matching TRBD2. The trim removed 4 bases at V and 15 bases at J, leaving 11 bases unmatched. In germline, CDR1 is LGHDT, CDR2 YNNKEL (reference sequence). The CDR3 loop spans 13 amino acids. The CDR3 sequence is CASSRGLEVDAFF. CDR3 in DNA: TGTGCCAGCAGCCGGGGACTAGAGGTTGATGCGTTCTTC.

In its sample, this clonotype was seen many times. This chain links TRBV20-1 with TRBJ2-2, with D unclear. V lost 6 bases and J lost 2, with 10 bases in between. The germline V gene has CDR1 DFQATT and CDR2 SNEGSKA (reference sequence). There are 13 residues in the CDR3. CDR3 DNA: TGCAGTGCCCTCCCGACAAACACCGGGGAGCTGTTTTTT. Translating it yields CSALPTNTGELFF.

The genes are TRBV7-2 and TRBJ1-1, with 7 bases identical to TRBD1. The J segment lost 10 bases and the V segment lost 5 bases, leaving 10 bases of the junction unmatched. Germline V gene lookup returns CDR1 SGHTA and CDR2 FQGNSA. This CDR3 contains 13 residues. CDR3 bases: TGTGCCAGCAGCGTTTCACAGGGGTTAGTAGCTTTCTTT. Protein product: CASSVSQGLVAFF.

This clonotype was picked up many times. V and J are TRBV20-1 and TRBJ2-7, with a weak D call TRBD2 (5 bases). Germline V lookup: CDR1 DFQATT, CDR2 SNEGSKA (reference sequence). V lost 4 bases and J 5 bases, leaving 15 bases between the germline ends. This CDR3 has 13 residues. CDR3 DNA: TGCAGTGCTATGGGGAGAGGCCCCCACGAGCAGTACTTC. Encoded protein: CSAMGRGPHEQYF.

The chain links TRBV18 to TRBJ1-5; D possibly corresponds to TRBD1 (6 bases). Trimming pared 5 bases from V and 0 bases from J, leaving 11 bases between. The CDR3 has 15 residues. Germline CDR1 and CDR2: KGHSH and LQKENI. CDR3 loop: CASSSDRNSNQPQHF. CDR3 coding DNA: TGTGCCAGCTCATCCGACAGGAATAGCAATCAGCCCCAGCATTTT. Complete variable domain (other parts from reference TRBV18 and TRBJ1-5): NAGVMQNPRHLVRRRGQEARLRCSPMKGHSHVYWYRQLPEEGLKFMVYLQKENIIDESGMPKERFSAEFPKEGPSILRIQQVVRGDSAAYFCASSSDRNSNQPQHFGDGTRLSIL.

The V call is TRBV20-1, the J call TRBJ2-2; TRBD1 or TRBD2 may be the D gene (5 bases each). The CDR3 extends over 14 amino acids. Germline CDR1 DFQATT, CDR2 SNEGSKA (reference sequence). V was cut by 3 bases and J by 2 bases, with 10 bases left in between. This CDR3 reads CSARSGGNTGELFF. For the CDR3, the DNA is TGCAGTGCTAGGAGTGGGGGTAACACCGGGGAGCTGTTTTTT.

The rearrangement joins TRBV12-3 or TRBV12-4 to TRBJ2-2, with D unresolved. Trimming cost V 3 bases and J 5 bases, with 13 bases left between them. The CDR3 extends over 15 amino acids. The DNA for the CDR3 is TGTGCCAGCAGTTTTTTGCGTCCCGGTACCGGGGAGCTGTTTTTT. Protein sequence: CASSFLRPGTGELFF.

This clonotype was seen a handful of times. V usage is TRBV6-2 or TRBV6-3 and J usage is TRBJ2-4; 9 bases are a match to TRBD2. The J segment lost 0 bases and the V segment lost 7 bases, leaving 4 bases of the junction unmatched. The CDR3 has 15 amino acids. CDR1 is MNHEY, CDR2 SVGEGT, per germline. CDR3 sequence reads: CASTLAGLAKNIQYF. The CDR3 DNA reads as TGTGCCAGCACCCTAGCGGGACTAGCCAAAAACATTCAGTACTTC.

This clonotype was recorded a few times. The V gene is TRBV20-1, the J gene TRBJ2-5, with 8 bases aligning to TRBD1. This CDR3 has 13 residues. Germline loops: CDR1 DFQATT, CDR2 SNEGSKA (reference sequence). Losses at the gene ends were 6 bases for V and 5 bases for J; bases not matched to a gene: 8. The CDR3 region has the DNA TGCAGTGCCACACAGGGGGTCGGTGAGACCCAGTACTTC. Translation gives CSATQGVGETQYF.

This clonotype was observed at least ten times. Here the CDR3 reads CSVRTSGEYTGELFF. The CDR3 bases are TGCAGCGTCAGGACTAGCGGGGAGTACACCGGGGAGCTGTTTTTT. V and J are TRBV29-1 and TRBJ2-2; 12 nucleotides align to TRBD2. With V trimmed by 6 bases and J by 3 bases, 5 bases remained unmatched. Germline values: CDR1 SQVTM, CDR2 ANQGSEA. CDR3 length: 15 residues.

Ten or more counts support this clonotype. The CDR3 loop reads CSASKGAPDTEAFF. CDR3 DNA: TGCAGTGCTAGCAAGGGGGCGCCGGACACTGAAGCTTTCTTT. The chain uses TRBV20-1 and TRBJ1-1, with TRBD1 identical over 7 bases. This CDR3 contains 14 residues. V was clipped by 3 bases and J by 3 bases; unmatched bases: 7. In germline, CDR1 is DFQATT, CDR2 SNEGSKA (reference sequence).

This clonotype was recorded at least ten times. The chain uses TRBV5-1 and TRBJ2-3; 11 nucleotides line up with TRBD2. The CDR3 is 20 amino acids. Germline values: CDR1 SGHRS, CDR2 YFSETQ. The trim removed 0 bases at V and 0 bases at J, leaving 12 bases unmatched. The CDR3 here is CASSLVSSGRPSDSTDTQYF. The CDR3 nucleotides read TGCGCCAGCAGCTTGGTTTCTAGCGGGAGGCCATCTGATAGCACAGATACGCAGTATTTT.

This clonotype appeared a few times. This chain links TRBV27 with TRBJ2-2; the match to TRBD1 covers 9 bases. V shed 7 bases and J 6 bases; nucleotides not matched to a gene: 9. This CDR3 comprises 15 residues. CDR1 is MNHEY, CDR2 SMNVEV, per germline (reference sequence). CDR3 DNA: TGTGCCAGCACCGGGACAGGGCGCATTCCCGGGGAGCTGTTTTTT. The encoded protein is CASTGTGRIPGELFF.

This clonotype was counted at least ten times. The gene calls are TRBV29-1 and TRBJ2-2; the D gene could be TRBD1 or TRBD2 (5 bases each). CDR1 SQVTM and CDR2 ANQGSEA come from the germline V gene. Trimming pared 6 bases from V and 8 bases from J, leaving 10 bases between. CDR3 size: 11 residues. The CDR3, as DNA: TGCAGCGTAGTGGGGGTAGGGGAGCTGTTTTTT. It yields the protein CSVVGVGELFF.